The rows below give T cell receptor beta chains drawn from one sample of a study of patients and donors after allogeneic stem cell transplantation. In TCRdb, the RT-PCR reads were re-called with MiXCR into one record per CDR3 protein. The table lists 9,000 to 10,000 distinct CDR3 sequences, around 5.9% of them singletons. Sequenced sample: blood, either unsorted or a sorted T cell fraction (not recorded which). These TCRs come from a human donor who was either an allogeneic HSCT recipient or a stem cell or donor lymphocyte infusion donor (not recorded which). It is not recorded whose cells these are; they may come from a transplant donor. CDR3s include the opening cysteine and the closing phenylalanine or tryptophan. D genes are given only for firm matches. Part of the rows lack a size; the others show once, few, many or a class for expanded clones.

TRBV20-1	many	TRBJ2-3	TRBD2	TGCAGTGCTGGCCGGACTAGCGGTAGCACAGATACGCAGTATTTT	CSAGRTSGSTDTQYF
TRBV6-6	many	TRBJ1-2	.	TGTGCCAGCAGACCTGGGGGAACTGGCTACACCTTC	CASRPGGTGYTF
TRBV20-1	many	TRBJ2-2	TRBD2	TGCAGTGCTCGACTTAGCGGGAGAAACACCGGGGAGCTGTTTTTT	CSARLSGRNTGELFF
TRBV27	few	TRBJ2-7	.	TGTGCCAGCAGTTTGCGGGACCCCACCGACGAGCAGTACTTC	CASSLRDPTDEQYF
TRBV12-3/TRBV12-4	medium-sized	TRBJ2-1	.	TGTGCCAGCAGTTTAGCGTCCCTGGGCAATGAGCAGTTCTTC	CASSLASLGNEQFF
TRBV20-1	many	TRBJ1-1	.	TGCAGTGCTAGAGCCAGCCGGGGTCGGACCACTGAAGCTTTCTTT	CSARASRGRTTEAFF
TRBV6-5	.	TRBJ2-7	.	TGTGCCAGCAGTGGCGAAGGACTGGGCGTGTACGAGCAGTACTTC	CASSGEGLGVYEQYF
TRBV29-1	many	TRBJ1-2	TRBD1	TGCAGCGTAGGGACAGGGCCAAACTATGGCTACACCTTC	CSVGTGPNYGYTF
TRBV10-3	many	TRBJ2-1	.	TGTGCCATCAGTGGAGGTGGGATGGGTGAGCAGTTCTTC	CAISGGGMGEQFF
TRBV11-3	many	TRBJ2-2	TRBD1	TGTGCCAGCAGCTTTAGCCCCCTCTCGACAGGGGACGCCGGGGAGCTGTTTTTT	CASSFSPLSTGDAGELFF
TRBV29-1	.	TRBJ2-7	TRBD2	TGCAGCGGGGGGACTAGCGAAAATTTCGAGCAGTACTTC	CSGGTSENFEQYF
TRBV12-3/TRBV12-4	few	TRBJ1-4	TRBD1	TGTGCCAGCAGTTTAGTCAGGGGGCAGGGTGAAAAACTGTTTTTT	CASSLVRGQGEKLFF
TRBV7-9	many	TRBJ2-7	.	TGTGCCAGCAGCTTCGGTAGCGCCTACGAGCAGTACTTC	CASSFGSAYEQYF
TRBV6-6	many	TRBJ2-1	.	TGTGCCAGCACTCAATACAATGAGCAGTTCTTC	CASTQYNEQFF
TRBV21-1	few	TRBJ2-7	.	TGTGCCAGCAGCAAACCACAGGACGTTGACTACGAGCAGTACTTC	CASSKPQDVDYEQYF
TRBV12-3/TRBV12-4	many	TRBJ2-1	.	TGTGCCAGCAGTTTAATCGGGCGCGAGCAGTTCTTC	CASSLIGREQFF
TRBV2	many	TRBJ1-5	.	TGTGCCAGCAAAGGGCAGGGCATTCAGCCCCAGCATTTT	CASKGQGIQPQHF
TRBV24-1	many	TRBJ2-3	.	TGTGCCACCAGTGATAAGCGATTCACAGATACGCAGTATTTT	CATSDKRFTDTQYF
TRBV28	many	TRBJ2-5	.	TGTGCCAGCAGACGACTAGGGAAGTACTTC	CASRRLGKYF
TRBV19	medium-sized	TRBJ2-7	.	TGTGCCAGTAGCCCGAGGGCCGGACAGAGATCCTACGAGCAGTACTTC	CASSPRAGQRSYEQYF
TRBV5-1	few	TRBJ2-3	TRBD2	TGCGCCAGCAGCTCACGAGGACTAGCGGCGAGCACAGATACGCAGTATTTT	CASSSRGLAASTDTQYF
TRBV5-4	many	TRBJ2-1	.	TGTGCCAGCAGCTATGACAGCTACAATGAGCAGTTCTTC	CASSYDSYNEQFF
TRBV28	many	TRBJ2-5	.	TGTGCCAGCAGCTATTCGCAACAAGAGACCCAGTACTTC	CASSYSQQETQYF
TRBV9	many	TRBJ2-1	.	TGTGCCAGCAGCGTGGGACTCCCATACAATGAGCAGTTCTTC	CASSVGLPYNEQFF
TRBV6-5	many	TRBJ2-7	.	TGTGCCAGCAGCCGGGATCTCAGGGATTTCGCCTACGAGCAGTACTTC	CASSRDLRDFAYEQYF
TRBV18	.	TRBJ2-7	.	TGTGCCAGCTCACCGGCAGGCTACGAGCAGTACTTC	CASSPAGYEQYF
TRBV6-6	many	TRBJ2-3	TRBD1	TGTGCCAGCACTATTACAGGGGTTGGAACAGATACGCAGTATTTT	CASTITGVGTDTQYF
TRBV10-1	.	TRBJ2-7	TRBD1	TGCGCCAGCAGCGCCGGGACAGGGATCCACGAGCAGTACTTC	CASSAGTGIHEQYF
TRBV6-5	few	TRBJ2-7	.	TGTGCCAGCAGTTACACGGGACTGCCGAGCTCCTACGAGCAGTACTTC	CASSYTGLPSSYEQYF
TRBV29-1	few	TRBJ2-5	TRBD1	TGCAGCGTTATTAGGGGGCAGGGAGAGACCCAGTACTTC	CSVIRGQGETQYF
TRBV6-1	many	TRBJ1-4	TRBD1	TGTGCCAGCAGTGACTGGACAGGGGGCCATGAAAAACTGTTTTTT	CASSDWTGGHEKLFF
TRBV20-1	many	TRBJ2-1	TRBD2	TGCAGTGCTAGAGTCCTAGCGGGAGGGAACAATGAGCAGTTCTTC	CSARVLAGGNNEQFF
TRBV7-2	few	TRBJ2-2	.	TGTGCCAGCAGCTTAGTGGGGATCGGGGAGCTGTTTTTT	CASSLVGIGELFF